This TCR beta chain appears in the sequencing data of a study of shared clonotypes between healthy human individuals. Study-wide background: Three CD4 naive, three CD4 memory, two CD8 naive and one CD8 memory plate were used per donor. Findings and limits, study-wide: What rarefaction showed was incomplete sorted-subset sequencing despite large depth. Memory subsets generally showed smaller estimated richness than naive subsets did.

Turning to this clone: Its antigen is as yet unknown. The DNA is left out, because the CDR3 cannot be placed on it with certainty; the CDR3 is given as TCRdb lists it.

Generated by immunoSEQ multiplex PCR, the TCRdb table keeps only in-frame clones and is missing some. The data contain 2.3 million or so clones, roughly 93% of them singletons. Germline CDR1 and CDR2: SEHNR and FQNEAQ (reference sequence). Counting both end residues, the CDR3 totals 17 amino acids. Among the donors, all were Caucasian adults who lived in Nashville, Tennessee. The chain employs TRBV7-9 and TRBJ2-1; TRBD1 was called by the table and not checked on the DNA. Input material: naive CD4+ T cells from PBMCs. As to subset: CD45RA+ positively selected. The receptor was derived from a man younger than 35 in good health. Some clones in this sample may be carry-over from other donors' samples. The CDR3 spells CASSFGPGGIGKDEQFF.